One T cell receptor (beta chain) is described in this entry. Sequencing was performed with immunoSEQ multiplex PCR; in TCRdb, only in-frame clones are kept and a portion is missing. The sample shows approximately 31,000 clones, roughly 85% of them seen only once. The sample comes from a study of blood T cell repertoires in COVID-19. Germline values: CDR1 GTSNPN, CDR2 SVGIG (reference sequence). V dropped 2 bases and J dropped 1 base, with 11 bases sitting between them. This CDR3 has 15 residues. Material for sequencing was peripheral blood. The gene calls are TRBV30 and TRBJ2-2; possibly TRBD2 for D (6 bases). This clonotype originated in a woman aged 60-75 years with active COVID-19. For the CDR3, the DNA is TGTGCCTGGAGTTCGCGACTAGGGAACACCGGGGAGCTGTTTTTT. It specifies CAWSSRLGNTGELFF.